Following are 21 T cell receptor beta chains from one sample sequenced in a study of technical replicates of blood from a few donors. TCRdb keeps only in-frame clones here, not all; method: immunoSEQ multiplex PCR. The table has about 80,000 clones, 90% to 95% seen once. The sequenced material came from T cells isolated from PBMCs. All receptors come from a human donor in good health.

The CDR3 sequence: CATSRDPGVNQPQHF. CDR3 coding DNA: TGTGCCACCAGCAGAGATCCAGGGGTCAATCAGCCCCAGCATTTT. V usage is TRBV15 and J usage is TRBJ1-5; D may be TRBD1 (6 bases). The V end was cut by 0 bases, the J end by 3 bases, with 9 bases between. This CDR3 has 15 residues. Germline CDR1 and CDR2: LNHNV and YYDKDF (reference sequence).

The chain employs TRBV19 and TRBJ2-7, with 11 positions matching TRBD1. J gave up 7 bases and V 5 bases, and 10 bases lay outside the gene matches. Germline-derived CDR1 and CDR2 are LNHDA and SQIVND (reference sequence). The CDR3 extends over 15 amino acids. The DNA of the CDR3 is TGTGCCAGTAGTGCTGGTGGGACAGGGGGATATGAGCAGTACTTC. Translating it yields CASSAGGTGGYEQYF.

The chain employs TRBV5-1 and TRBJ2-7; TRBD2 aligns across 7 bases. The V and J ends lost 0 bases and 0 bases, in that order; junction bases with no gene match: 6. Germline CDR1 reads SGHRS; CDR2 reads YFSETQ. The CDR3 sequence is 16 residues long. The CDR3 region has the DNA TGCGCCAGCAGCTTGGAGGCTAGCGGTTACTCCTACGAGCAGTACTTC. Translation: CASSLEASGYSYEQYF.

The chain carries TRBV5-4 and TRBJ2-7; D perhaps matches TRBD2 (6 bases). The CDR3 spans 13 residues. From germline, CDR1 is SGHNT and CDR2 YYREEE (reference sequence). V was cut by 7 bases and J by 4 bases, with 15 bases left in between. CDR3 sequence reads: CASAGAGRYEQYF. CDR3 sequence (DNA): TGTGCCAGCGCTGGCGCGGGAAGGTACGAGCAGTACTTC.

CDR3: CASSLGLGTDEKLFF. DNA for the CDR3: TGTGCCAGCAGCTTGGGACTTGGAACCGATGAAAAACTGTTTTTT. This chain uses TRBV11-3 with TRBJ1-4; weak D call: TRBD1 (5 bases). V lost 3 bases to trimming and J lost 6 bases, with 14 bases between them. This CDR3 has 15 amino acids. CDR1 and CDR2 (germline): SGHNT, YENEEA. The full variable domain, its missing parts supplied by reference TRBV11-3 and TRBJ1-4, is EAGVVQSPRYKIIEKKQPVAFWCNPISGHNTLYWYLQNLGQGPELLIRYENEEAVDDSQLPKDRFSAERLKGVDSTLKIQPAELGDSAVYLCASSLGLGTDEKLFFGSGTQLSVL.

This clone was observed once. The chain joins TRBV29-1 to TRBJ2-7; TRBD1 aligns across 9 bases. Trimming took 3 bases from V and 5 from J; bases not matched to a gene: 11. From germline, CDR1 is SQVTM and CDR2 ANQGSEA. This CDR3 comprises 15 residues. CDR3 nucleotides: TGCAGCGTTGATGACACCGGGACAGGGCTCGACGAGCAGTACTTC. As protein: CSVDDTGTGLDEQYF.

The rearrangement joins TRBV14 to TRBJ1-4; 7 bases agree with TRBD1. The germline gives CDR1 SGHDN, CDR2 FVKESK. The junction had 5 bases not matched to a gene; V was cut back by 6 bases and J by 7 bases. The CDR3 is 13 residues long. The CDR3 coding sequence is TGTGCCAGCAGGAGGGGGCCCGGTGAAAAACTGTTTTTT. Its translation: CASRRGPGEKLFF. The whole variable domain, filled in from reference TRBV14 and TRBJ1-4, reads EAGVTQFPSHSVIEKGQTVTLRCDPISGHDNLYWYRRVMGKEIKFLLHFVKESKQDESGMPNNRFLAERTGGTYSTLKVQPAELEDSGVYFCASRRGPGEKLFFGSGTQLSVL.

This sequence joins TRBV2 and TRBJ1-5; D is unresolved. The germline V gene has CDR1 SNHLY and CDR2 FYNNEI. The V and J ends lost 7 bases and 0 bases respectively, with 10 bases between them. The CDR3 runs to 14 residues. The CDR3 region has the DNA TGTGCCAGCAATAAGGAGGCTAGCAATCAGCCCCAGCATTTT. This sequence encodes CASNKEASNQPQHF.

V is TRBV6-1 and J is TRBJ2-3; TRBD2 agrees at 12 bases. The CDR3 is 15 residues long. J was trimmed by 6 bases and V by 11 bases; bases with no gene match: 12. Germline lookup yields CDR1 MNHNS and CDR2 SASEGT. CDR3 sequence (DNA): TGTGCCGCCCGAGGACTAGCGGGACATTGGGATACGCAGTATTTT. This translates into CAARGLAGHWDTQYF.

This rearrangement joins TRBV7-8 to TRBJ2-7, with 8 positions matching TRBD2. Germline V CDR1 and CDR2: SGHVS, FQNEAQ. The CDR3 has 18 amino acids. With 9 bases clipped from V and 2 bases from J, the junction kept 21 bases outside the gene matches. The CDR3 region has the DNA TGTGCCAGTTATCCCTTAGCGGGACAAGACTTTCTTACCTACGAGCAGTACTTC. Protein product: CASYPLAGQDFLTYEQYF. The variable domain in full, completed from reference TRBV7-8 and TRBJ2-7, reads GAGVSQSPRYKVAKRGQDVALRCDPISGHVSLFWYQQALGQGPEFLTYFQNEAQLDKSGLPSDRFFAERPEGSVSTLKIQRTQQEDSAVYLCASYPLAGQDFLTYEQYFGPGTRLTVT.

This chain uses TRBV29-1 with TRBJ1-5; TRBD1 might be the D (5 bases). V was clipped by 4 bases and J by 6 bases, with 10 bases between them. Germline V gene data show CDR1 as SQVTM and CDR2 as ANQGSEA. This CDR3 contains 12 residues. The CDR3 protein is CSVAGQGQPQHF. CDR3 coding DNA: TGCAGCGTTGCGGGTCAGGGTCAGCCCCAGCATTTT.

The chain has TRBV15 and TRBJ2-5; a possible D gene is TRBD1 (5 bases). Trimming pared 0 bases from V and 5 bases from J, leaving 7 bases between. There are 13 residues in the CDR3. Germline V CDR1 and CDR2: LNHNV, YYDKDF (reference sequence). The CDR3 DNA is TGTGCCACCAGCAGAGATCCAGGGGAGACCCAGTACTTC. Translated: CATSRDPGETQYF.

This clone was seen only once. This chain links TRBV7-3 with TRBJ2-1; a possible D gene is TRBD2 (6 bases). CDR1 is SGHTA, CDR2 FQGTGA, per germline. The V and J ends lost 5 bases and 6 bases respectively, with 17 bases between them. The CDR3 covers 15 residues. In DNA, the CDR3 is TGTGCCAGCAGCCGACTCCGGGGGTTGGGCAATGAGCAGTTCTTC. Amino acids: CASSRLRGLGNEQFF.

CDR3 in DNA: TGTGCCAGCAGCTTACCTTCCAGCTACGAGCAGTACTTC. This codes for CASSLPSSYEQYF. The chain employs TRBV7-2 and TRBJ2-7; D unresolved. This CDR3 has 13 residues. Deletions cut 2 bases from V and 3 bases from J, with 8 bases between. Germline V gives CDR1 SGHTA, CDR2 FQGNSA.

This chain uses TRBV11-2 with TRBJ1-3, with TRBD1 matching over 9 bases. Losses at the gene ends were 2 bases for V and 7 bases for J; bases not matched to a gene: 3. The CDR3 is 14 residues long. Germline CDR1 SGHAT, CDR2 FQNNGV. The CDR3 coding sequence is TGTGCCAGCAGCTTACAACAGGGGGCGAACACCATATATTTT. Protein product: CASSLQQGANTIYF.

This clone was detected once. The chain recombines TRBV30 with TRBJ1-5; 9 positions agree with TRBD1. Germline V CDR1 and CDR2: GTSNPN, SVGIG (reference sequence). J lost 6 bases, V lost 1 base, and 10 bases had no gene match. CDR3 size: 16 residues. The CDR3: CAWSDKDRGSFQPQHF. CDR3 DNA sequence: TGTGCCTGGAGTGACAAGGACAGGGGATCATTTCAGCCCCAGCATTTT.

As concerns this clone: The same CDR3 also results from other DNA sequences found in this sample. The gene calls are TRBV6-5 and TRBJ1-3; D gene unclear. Deletions cut 6 bases from V and 2 bases from J, with 8 bases between. CDR1 is MNHEY and CDR2 is SVGAGI in the germline V gene. The CDR3 has 13 amino acids. The CDR3 DNA is TGTGCCAGCAGCCGCGGAGCTGGAAACACCATATATTTT. Translated, it gives CASSRGAGNTIYF.

Written as DNA, the CDR3 is TGTGCCAGCAGCTTCCCCGATCGACAGGCTGGCTACACCTTC. Its protein is CASSFPDRQAGYTF. The chain employs TRBV7-9 and TRBJ1-2; maybe TRBD1 (6 bases). Trimming left V 3 bases short and J 7 bases short, with 15 bases between. Per the germline V gene, CDR1 is SEHNR and CDR2 is FQNEAQ (reference sequence). The length of the CDR3 is 14 residues.

This rearrangement joins TRBV6-1 to TRBJ1-2, with TRBD1 as a possible D gene (5 bases). This CDR3 comprises 13 residues. Germline CDR1 reads MNHNS; CDR2 reads SASEGT. The germline V and J ends were trimmed by 1 base and 11 bases, with 14 bases remaining between them. The CDR3 DNA follows: TGTGCCAGCAGTGAAGGGGGGGGTTTCGAGTACACCTTC. Translated: CASSEGGGFEYTF.

The genes are TRBV4-1 and TRBJ2-3, with TRBD2 matching over 10 bases. In germline, CDR1 is MGHRA, CDR2 YSYEKL. After removal of 0 bases from V and 9 bases from J, the junction contained 6 bases not matched to a gene. The CDR3 runs to 15 residues. The CDR3 coding sequence is TGCGCCAGCAGCCAAGATCCACTAGCGGGAAGAACGCAGTATTTT. Amino acids: CASSQDPLAGRTQYF.

This clone came up once. The chain joins TRBV5-6 to TRBJ2-7; possibly TRBD1 for D (6 bases). The CDR3 is 12 residues long. V shed 4 bases and J shed 9 bases, with 14 bases lying between them. Germline V gene lookup returns CDR1 SGHDT and CDR2 YYEEEE. The CDR3 spells CASSATGFGQYF. CDR3 coding DNA: TGTGCCAGCAGCGCTACAGGGTTCGGGCAGTACTTC.